This is a list of T cell receptor beta chains from one sample in a study of blood T cell repertoires in COVID-19. Repertoires were generated with immunoSEQ multiplex PCR, while TCRdb's copy carries only in-frame clones and drops some. The repertoire includes 450,000 to 500,000 clones, 80% to 90% of them detected once, and 3.2% sits in the top ten. Sample: peripheral blood. These receptors all stem from a human donor in a cohort sampled during active COVID-19. Both conserved end residues are part of each CDR3. Fields, in order: D gene, V gene, J gene, CDR3 length, clone size, CDR3 protein, CDR3 DNA. The D gene is left open where the match is weak. Size is omitted from some rows. Given values are once, few, many or a class for expanded clones.

>NA|TRBV3-1/TRBV3-2|TRBJ1-1|12|once
CASSLDPTEAFF
TGTGCCAGCAGCCTAGACCCTACTGAAGCTTTCTTT
>NA|TRBV30|TRBJ1-5|15|few
CAWATGNQGNQPQHF
TGTGCCTGGGCTACAGGGAATCAGGGCAATCAGCCCCAGCATTTT
>NA|TRBV18|TRBJ1-5|15|NA
CASSPSRVGNQPQHF
TGTGCCAGCTCACCATCCAGGGTGGGCAATCAGCCCCAGCATTTT
>NA|TRBV29-1|TRBJ1-2|12|NA
CSAPQGGRGYTF
TGCAGCGCTCCCCAAGGGGGACGGGGCTACACCTTC
>NA|TRBV3-1/TRBV3-2|TRBJ1-1|16|NA
CASRPGKSSLNTEAFF
TGTGCCAGCAGGCCAGGGAAATCTTCCCTGAACACTGAAGCTTTCTTT
>TRBD1|TRBV5-4|TRBJ1-2|14|few
CASSSPTGGGGYTF
TGTGCCAGCAGCTCCCCGACAGGGGGAGGCGGCTACACCTTC
>TRBD2|TRBV5-1|TRBJ2-5|15|NA
CASSLDPGGGETQYF
TGCGCCAGCAGCTTGGACCCCGGGGGGGGAGAGACCCAGTACTTC
>NA|TRBV21-1|TRBJ2-7|13|NA
CASRPGTGDEQYF
TGTGCCAGCAGGCCCGGGACAGGGGACGAGCAGTACTTC
>TRBD2|TRBV4-3|TRBJ2-7|16|NA
CASSREWASGAYEQYF
TGCGCCAGCAGCCGTGAATGGGCTAGCGGAGCCTACGAGCAGTACTTC
>TRBD1|TRBV2|TRBJ1-2|14|NA
CASSLGQGRTGYTF
TGTGCCAGCAGTCTCGGACAGGGTCGAACTGGCTACACCTTC
>TRBD1|TRBV27|TRBJ1-4|14|NA
CASSSTGGAEKLFF
TGTGCCAGCAGTTCCACAGGGGGCGCGGAAAAACTGTTTTTT
>TRBD2|TRBV7-3|TRBJ2-3|14|NA
CASSKAGGRDTQYF
TGTGCCAGCAGCAAGGCGGGAGGGCGAGATACGCAGTATTTT
>TRBD2|TRBV7-7|TRBJ2-1|15|NA
CASSSGTSAYNEQFF
TGTGCTAGCAGCTCCGGGACTAGCGCCTACAATGAGCAGTTCTTC
>TRBD1|TRBV6-5|TRBJ2-7|13|NA
CASRGDRLYEQYF
TGTGCCAGCAGGGGGGACAGACTCTACGAGCAGTACTTC
>NA|TRBV2|TRBJ2-3|16|NA
CASSDAASGGTDTQYF
TGTGCCAGCAGTGATGCGGCGTCGGGGGGCACAGATACGCAGTATTTT
>TRBD2|TRBV6-2/TRBV6-3|TRBJ2-7|17|NA
CASSQNWRTSGSYEQYF
TGTGCCAGCAGTCAAAACTGGAGGACTAGCGGATCCTACGAGCAGTACTTC
>NA|TRBV4-1|TRBJ2-7|12|NA
CASSQGSYEQYF
TGCGCCAGCAGCCAAGGTAGTTACGAGCAGTACTTC
>TRBD2|TRBV11-2|TRBJ2-7|14|NA
CASSRAGTSHEQYF
TGTGCCAGCAGTCGTGCCGGGACTAGCCACGAGCAGTACTTC
>TRBD2|TRBV5-1|TRBJ2-3|18|NA
CASSFGLAGGTKADTQYF
TGCGCCAGCAGCTTTGGACTAGCGGGAGGGACGAAGGCGGATACGCAGTATTTT
>NA|TRBV9|TRBJ1-6|15|few
CASSVAGGAGSPLHF
TGTGCCAGCAGCGTAGCTGGGGGCGCAGGATCACCCCTCCACTTT
>NA|TRBV19|TRBJ1-1|14|NA
CASSITGANTEAFF
TGTGCCAGTAGTATAACAGGAGCGAACACTGAAGCTTTCTTT
>NA|TRBV19|TRBJ1-4|14|NA
CASTGSGEWEKLFF
TGTGCCAGTACCGGTTCAGGGGAATGGGAAAAACTGTTTTTT
>NA|TRBV19|TRBJ2-1|13|NA
CASSIVERDEQFF
TGTGCCAGTAGTATCGTAGAACGGGATGAGCAGTTCTTC
>NA|TRBV6-1|TRBJ2-7|12|few
CASSEGYYEQYF
TGTGCCAGCAGCGAAGGCTACTACGAGCAGTACTTC
>NA|TRBV3-1/TRBV3-2|TRBJ1-1|12|NA
CASTRGNTEAFF
TGTGCCAGCACCAGAGGGAACACTGAAGCTTTCTTT
>TRBD1|TRBV15|TRBJ1-5|17|NA
CATSRGRQGRGNQPQHF
TGTGCCACCAGCAGAGGCCGACAGGGAAGGGGCAATCAGCCCCAGCATTTT